The rows below give T cell receptor beta chains drawn from one sample of a study of T-cell reconstitution after alpha-beta-depleted transplantation in children. One entry per CDR3 protein, called by TCRdb with MiXCR from the PCR reads. The top ten hold 6.5% to 9.5% of the sample, which has 120,000 or so distinct CDR3 sequences, approximately 10% seen once. The sequenced sample was PBMCs from the stem cell graft donor, obtained from the stem cell graft. Receptors originate from a human donor who donated a stem cell graft to a child with acute lymphoblastic leukemia. The CDR3 runs from the conserved cysteine through the conserved F or W. Each record gives: J gene, clone size, D gene, V gene, CDR3 protein, CDR3 DNA. The D gene is left open where the match is weak. Clone size is given for some rows only: seen once, a few or many times, or a class if the clone is expanded.

j_call: TRBJ2-1
clone_size: many
d_call: NA
v_call: TRBV12-3/TRBV12-4
cdr3_aa: CASTRLNEQFF
cdr3_nt: TGTGCCAGCACCCGGCTCAATGAGCAGTTCTTC

j_call: TRBJ1-1
clone_size: many
d_call: NA
v_call: TRBV9
cdr3_aa: CASSAAVGTEAFF
cdr3_nt: TGTGCCAGCAGCGCTGCCGTAGGGACTGAAGCTTTCTTT

j_call: TRBJ2-5
clone_size: many
d_call: TRBD2
v_call: TRBV29-1
cdr3_aa: CSVSGGRPAETQYF
cdr3_nt: TGCAGCGTTAGCGGGGGCCGACCAGCAGAGACCCAGTACTTC

j_call: TRBJ2-7
clone_size: many
d_call: NA
v_call: TRBV12-3/TRBV12-4
cdr3_aa: CASSSGSYERYF
cdr3_nt: TGTGCCAGCAGTTCGGGTTCCTACGAGCGGTACTTC

j_call: TRBJ1-2
clone_size: many
d_call: TRBD1
v_call: TRBV28
cdr3_aa: CASSSDRVKGYTF
cdr3_nt: TGTGCCAGCAGTTCAGACAGGGTCAAGGGCTACACCTTC

j_call: TRBJ1-1
clone_size: NA
d_call: NA
v_call: TRBV30
cdr3_aa: CAWSGRMNTEAFF
cdr3_nt: TGTGCCTGGAGTGGGCGGATGAACACTGAAGCTTTCTTT

j_call: TRBJ1-2
clone_size: many
d_call: NA
v_call: TRBV9
cdr3_aa: CASSVAVKGKGSGGYTF
cdr3_nt: TGTGCCAGCAGCGTAGCCGTAAAAGGAAAAGGGTCGGGTGGCTACACCTTC

j_call: TRBJ2-3
clone_size: many
d_call: TRBD1
v_call: TRBV9
cdr3_aa: CASSAGQASTDTQYF
cdr3_nt: TGTGCCAGCAGCGCGGGACAGGCTAGCACAGATACGCAGTATTTT

j_call: TRBJ2-5
clone_size: many
d_call: NA
v_call: TRBV7-2
cdr3_aa: CASSGGGFETQYF
cdr3_nt: TGTGCCAGCAGCGGAGGCGGCTTCGAGACCCAGTACTTC

j_call: TRBJ2-1
clone_size: many
d_call: TRBD2
v_call: TRBV5-1
cdr3_aa: CASSREGGASFF
cdr3_nt: TGCGCCAGCAGCCGGGAGGGGGGCGCATCGTTCTTC

j_call: TRBJ2-5
clone_size: many
d_call: NA
v_call: TRBV20-1
cdr3_aa: CSAFPGGQETQYF
cdr3_nt: TGCAGTGCTTTTCCAGGAGGTCAAGAGACCCAGTACTTC

j_call: TRBJ2-7
clone_size: many
d_call: NA
v_call: TRBV5-5
cdr3_aa: CASSLAGPREVGSYEQYF
cdr3_nt: TGTGCCAGCAGCTTAGCCGGCCCCAGGGAGGTAGGCTCCTACGAGCAGTACTTC

j_call: TRBJ2-1
clone_size: few
d_call: NA
v_call: TRBV6-5
cdr3_aa: CASSYETISLGEQFF
cdr3_nt: TGTGCCAGCAGTTACGAGACTATTTCGCTCGGTGAGCAGTTCTTC

j_call: TRBJ1-4
clone_size: many
d_call: NA
v_call: TRBV5-1
cdr3_aa: CASSPGGEKLFF
cdr3_nt: TGCGCCAGCAGCCCTGGGGGAGAAAAACTGTTTTTT

j_call: TRBJ2-4
clone_size: few
d_call: NA
v_call: TRBV19
cdr3_aa: CASSIFSGFSSQYF
cdr3_nt: TGTGCCAGTAGTATTTTTTCGGGTTTCAGCAGTCAGTACTTC

j_call: TRBJ1-1
clone_size: few
d_call: TRBD1
v_call: TRBV24-1
cdr3_aa: CATSDSDRGGSEAFF
cdr3_nt: TGTGCCACCAGTGATTCGGACAGGGGAGGATCTGAAGCTTTCTTT

j_call: TRBJ1-2
clone_size: few
d_call: NA
v_call: TRBV7-2
cdr3_aa: CASSSAQNGYTF
cdr3_nt: TGTGCCAGCAGCTCCGCGCAGAATGGCTACACCTTC

j_call: TRBJ2-6
clone_size: many
d_call: NA
v_call: TRBV12-3/TRBV12-4
cdr3_aa: CASSSPLGGAFSGANVLTF
cdr3_nt: TGTGCCAGCAGTTCCCCCCTGGGGGGGGCTTTCTCTGGGGCCAACGTCCTGACTTTC

j_call: TRBJ2-1
clone_size: many
d_call: NA
v_call: TRBV20-1
cdr3_aa: CSVQSGSYNEQFF
cdr3_nt: TGCAGTGTACAGTCCGGCTCCTACAATGAGCAGTTCTTC

j_call: TRBJ1-1
clone_size: many
d_call: TRBD1
v_call: TRBV20-1
cdr3_aa: CSAPGEDRGLNTEAFF
cdr3_nt: TGCAGTGCTCCCGGGGAGGACAGGGGTCTGAACACTGAAGCTTTCTTT

j_call: TRBJ1-5
clone_size: many
d_call: TRBD1
v_call: TRBV7-2
cdr3_aa: CASSRNRGGVGNQPQHF
cdr3_nt: TGTGCCAGCAGCCGTAACAGGGGCGGGGTTGGCAATCAGCCCCAGCATTTT

j_call: TRBJ2-7
clone_size: many
d_call: TRBD2
v_call: TRBV14
cdr3_aa: CASSQRVAGGYEQYF
cdr3_nt: TGTGCCAGCAGCCAGCGAGTGGCGGGAGGGTACGAGCAGTACTTC

j_call: TRBJ1-5
clone_size: many
d_call: NA
v_call: TRBV12-3/TRBV12-4
cdr3_aa: CASRGVNQPQHF
cdr3_nt: TGTGCCAGCAGGGGGGTAAACCAGCCCCAGCATTTT

j_call: TRBJ2-2
clone_size: NA
d_call: NA
v_call: TRBV7-8
cdr3_aa: CASSLVGQPNTGELFF
cdr3_nt: TGTGCCAGCAGCTTAGTTGGACAGCCGAACACCGGGGAGCTGTTTTTT

j_call: TRBJ2-5
clone_size: many
d_call: NA
v_call: TRBV18
cdr3_aa: CASSPPNSGREETQYF
cdr3_nt: TGTGCCAGCTCACCACCGAATAGCGGCAGGGAAGAAACCCAGTACTTC

j_call: TRBJ2-1
clone_size: many
d_call: NA
v_call: TRBV5-1
cdr3_aa: CASRRIITQRDNEQFF
cdr3_nt: TGCGCCAGCAGACGAATCATCACCCAACGAGACAATGAGCAGTTCTTC

j_call: TRBJ1-3
clone_size: many
d_call: NA
v_call: TRBV7-9
cdr3_aa: CASSLVPRDTIYF
cdr3_nt: TGTGCCAGCAGCTTAGTGCCAAGAGACACCATATATTTT

j_call: TRBJ2-2
clone_size: many
d_call: NA
v_call: TRBV20-1
cdr3_aa: CSARRQAYGELFF
cdr3_nt: TGCAGTGCTAGAAGGCAGGCGTACGGGGAGCTGTTTTTT

j_call: TRBJ1-2
clone_size: many
d_call: TRBD1
v_call: TRBV4-1
cdr3_aa: CASSPVQGERGYTF
cdr3_nt: TGCGCCAGCAGCCCCGTACAGGGGGAACGTGGCTACACCTTC

j_call: TRBJ2-1
clone_size: many
d_call: NA
v_call: TRBV7-3
cdr3_aa: CASSPGVLAGIDEQFF
cdr3_nt: TGTGCCAGCAGCCCAGGGGTACTAGCAGGAATCGATGAGCAGTTCTTC

j_call: TRBJ1-1
clone_size: many
d_call: NA
v_call: TRBV20-1
cdr3_aa: CSARSGRMNTEAFF
cdr3_nt: TGCAGTGCTCGCTCCGGGCGGATGAACACTGAAGCTTTCTTT

j_call: TRBJ2-5
clone_size: many
d_call: NA
v_call: TRBV12-3/TRBV12-4
cdr3_aa: CASRDRQSPGETQYF
cdr3_nt: TGTGCCAGCAGAGACAGACAGAGTCCCGGGGAGACCCAGTACTTC

j_call: TRBJ1-5
clone_size: many
d_call: TRBD1
v_call: TRBV12-3/TRBV12-4
cdr3_aa: CASSLGQGVNQPQHF
cdr3_nt: TGTGCCAGCAGTTTGGGGCAGGGGGTCAATCAGCCCCAGCATTTT

j_call: TRBJ2-5
clone_size: many
d_call: NA
v_call: TRBV20-1
cdr3_aa: CSAGLTNQETQYF
cdr3_nt: TGCAGCGCAGGGCTCACGAACCAAGAGACCCAGTACTTC

j_call: TRBJ2-1
clone_size: many
d_call: TRBD1
v_call: TRBV7-2
cdr3_aa: CASSSGTAPFYNEQFF
cdr3_nt: TGTGCCAGCAGCTCCGGGACAGCCCCCTTTTACAATGAGCAGTTCTTC

j_call: TRBJ2-7
clone_size: many
d_call: TRBD1
v_call: TRBV29-1
cdr3_aa: CSSGQGSEQYF
cdr3_nt: TGCAGCTCCGGACAGGGTTCGGAGCAGTACTTC

j_call: TRBJ2-2
clone_size: NA
d_call: NA
v_call: TRBV4-1
cdr3_aa: CASSSLGANTGELFF
cdr3_nt: TGCGCCAGCAGCTCATTAGGCGCGAACACCGGGGAGCTGTTTTTT

j_call: TRBJ2-3
clone_size: many
d_call: TRBD2
v_call: TRBV6-2/TRBV6-3
cdr3_aa: CASGLSASGEYF
cdr3_nt: TGTGCCAGCGGACTGTCGGCCAGCGGGGAGTATTTT

j_call: TRBJ1-1
clone_size: many
d_call: NA
v_call: TRBV28
cdr3_aa: CASSPPWENTEAFF
cdr3_nt: TGTGCCAGCAGTCCGCCGTGGGAGAACACTGAAGCTTTCTTT

j_call: TRBJ2-5
clone_size: many
d_call: NA
v_call: TRBV9
cdr3_aa: CASSPGGDTETQYF
cdr3_nt: TGTGCCAGCAGCCCCGGAGGGGATACAGAGACCCAGTACTTC

j_call: TRBJ2-5
clone_size: many
d_call: TRBD2
v_call: TRBV20-1
cdr3_aa: CSARARGGRETQYF
cdr3_nt: TGCAGTGCTAGAGCCCGGGGGGGACGGGAGACCCAGTACTTC

j_call: TRBJ2-3
clone_size: many
d_call: NA
v_call: TRBV5-1
cdr3_aa: CASSLNTDTQYF
cdr3_nt: TGCGCCAGCAGCCTGAACACAGATACGCAGTATTTT

j_call: TRBJ2-7
clone_size: many
d_call: NA
v_call: TRBV20-1
cdr3_aa: CSARETLQGTYEQYF
cdr3_nt: TGCAGTGCTAGAGAGACTTTACAGGGAACCTACGAGCAGTACTTC

j_call: TRBJ2-7
clone_size: many
d_call: TRBD2
v_call: TRBV4-3
cdr3_aa: CASSQVGLAGYEQYF
cdr3_nt: TGCGCCAGCAGCCAAGTGGGACTAGCGGGCTACGAGCAGTACTTC